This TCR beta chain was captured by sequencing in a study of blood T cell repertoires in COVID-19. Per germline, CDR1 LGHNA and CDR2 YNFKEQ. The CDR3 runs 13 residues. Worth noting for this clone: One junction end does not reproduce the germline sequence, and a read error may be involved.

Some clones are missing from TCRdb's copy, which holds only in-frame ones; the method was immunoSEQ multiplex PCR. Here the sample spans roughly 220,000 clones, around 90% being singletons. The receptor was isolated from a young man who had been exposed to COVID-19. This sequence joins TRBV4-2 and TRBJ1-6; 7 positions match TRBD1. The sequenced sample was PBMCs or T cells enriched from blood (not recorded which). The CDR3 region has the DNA TGTGCCAGCAGCCAAGATCGGGGAGACAGGGCGTACTTT. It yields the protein CASSQDRGDRAYF.